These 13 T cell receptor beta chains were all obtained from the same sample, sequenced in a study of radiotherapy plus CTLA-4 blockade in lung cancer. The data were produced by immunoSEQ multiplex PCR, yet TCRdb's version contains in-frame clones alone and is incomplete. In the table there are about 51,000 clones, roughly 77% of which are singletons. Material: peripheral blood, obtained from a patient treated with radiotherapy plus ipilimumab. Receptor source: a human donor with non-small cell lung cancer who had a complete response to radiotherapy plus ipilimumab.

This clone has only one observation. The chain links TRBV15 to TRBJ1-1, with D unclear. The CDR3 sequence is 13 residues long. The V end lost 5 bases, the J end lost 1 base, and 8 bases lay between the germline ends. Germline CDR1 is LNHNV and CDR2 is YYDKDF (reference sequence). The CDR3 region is CATSQRRNTEAFF. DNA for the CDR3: TGTGCCACCAGCCAAAGGAGGAACACTGAAGCTTTCTTT.

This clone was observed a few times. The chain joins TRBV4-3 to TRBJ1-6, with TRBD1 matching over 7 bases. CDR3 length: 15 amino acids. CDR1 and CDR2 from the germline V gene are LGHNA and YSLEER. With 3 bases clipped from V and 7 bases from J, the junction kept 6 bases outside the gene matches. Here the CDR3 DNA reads TGCGCCAGCAGCCACTTCCCGACAGGGAATTCACCCCTCCACTTT. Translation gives CASSHFPTGNSPLHF.

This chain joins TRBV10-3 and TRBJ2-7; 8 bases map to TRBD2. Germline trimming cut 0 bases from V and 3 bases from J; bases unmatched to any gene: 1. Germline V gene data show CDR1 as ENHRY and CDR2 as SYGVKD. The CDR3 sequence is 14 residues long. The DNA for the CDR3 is TGTGCCATCAGTGAGTCCGGGAGGGACTACGAGCAGTACGTC. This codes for CAISESGRDYEQYV.

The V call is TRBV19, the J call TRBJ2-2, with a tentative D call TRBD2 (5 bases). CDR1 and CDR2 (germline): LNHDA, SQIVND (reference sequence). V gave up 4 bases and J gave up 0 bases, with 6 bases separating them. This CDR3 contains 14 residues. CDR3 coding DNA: TGTGCCAGTAGTAGGCGGGCGAACACCGGGGAGCTGTTTTTT. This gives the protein CASSRRANTGELFF.

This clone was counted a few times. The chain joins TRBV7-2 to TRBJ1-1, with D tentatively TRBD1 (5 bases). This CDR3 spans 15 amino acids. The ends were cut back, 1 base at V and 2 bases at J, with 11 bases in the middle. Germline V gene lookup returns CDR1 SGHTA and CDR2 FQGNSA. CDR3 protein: CASSLGLTGNTEAFF. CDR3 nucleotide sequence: TGTGCCAGCAGCTTAGGGCTTACAGGCAACACTGAAGCTTTCTTT. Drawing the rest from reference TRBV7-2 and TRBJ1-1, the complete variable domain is GAGVSQSPSNKVTEKGKDVELRCDPISGHTALYWYRQSLGQGLEFLIYFQGNSAPDKSGLPSDRFSAERTGGSVSTLTIQRTQQEDSAVYLCASSLGLTGNTEAFFGQGTRLTVV.

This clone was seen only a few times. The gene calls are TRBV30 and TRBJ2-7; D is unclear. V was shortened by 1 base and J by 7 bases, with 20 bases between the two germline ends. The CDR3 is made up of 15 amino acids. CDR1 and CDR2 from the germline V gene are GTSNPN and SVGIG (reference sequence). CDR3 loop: CAWSGGSPLPREQYF. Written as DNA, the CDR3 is TGTGCCTGGAGTGGAGGCAGCCCTCTTCCTAGGGAGCAGTACTTC. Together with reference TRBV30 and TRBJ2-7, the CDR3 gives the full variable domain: SQTIHQWPATLVQPVGSPLSLECTVEGTSNPNLYWYRQAAGRGLQLLFYSVGIGQISSEVPQNLSASRPQDRQFILSSKKLLLSDSGFYLCAWSGGSPLPREQYFGPGTRLTVT.

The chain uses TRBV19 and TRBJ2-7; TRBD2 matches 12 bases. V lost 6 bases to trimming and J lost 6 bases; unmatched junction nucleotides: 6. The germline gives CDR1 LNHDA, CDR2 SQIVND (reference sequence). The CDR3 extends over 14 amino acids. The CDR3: CASRPSGRAAEQYV. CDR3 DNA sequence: TGTGCCAGTAGGCCTAGCGGGAGGGCGGCCGAGCAGTACGTC.

For the CDR3, the DNA is TGTGCCAGCAGCTTAGGACAGCGAGGGGGTCAGCCCCAGCATTTT. This encodes CASSLGQRGGQPQHF. The chain couples TRBV7-2 to TRBJ1-5, with D perhaps TRBD1 (6 bases). This CDR3 comprises 15 residues. The V end was cut by 1 base, the J end by 6 bases, with 13 bases between. In germline, CDR1 is SGHTA, CDR2 FQGNSA. Complete variable domain (other parts from reference TRBV7-2 and TRBJ1-5): GAGVSQSPSNKVTEKGKDVELRCDPISGHTALYWYRQSLGQGLEFLIYFQGNSAPDKSGLPSDRFSAERTGGSVSTLTIQRTQQEDSAVYLCASSLGQRGGQPQHFGDGTRLSIL.

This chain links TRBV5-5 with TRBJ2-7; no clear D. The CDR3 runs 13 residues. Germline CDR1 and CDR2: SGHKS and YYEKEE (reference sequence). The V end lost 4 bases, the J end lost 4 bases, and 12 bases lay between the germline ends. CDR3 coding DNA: TGTGCCAGCAGCGACATTGGCGAGTACGAGCAGTACTTC. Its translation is CASSDIGEYEQYF.

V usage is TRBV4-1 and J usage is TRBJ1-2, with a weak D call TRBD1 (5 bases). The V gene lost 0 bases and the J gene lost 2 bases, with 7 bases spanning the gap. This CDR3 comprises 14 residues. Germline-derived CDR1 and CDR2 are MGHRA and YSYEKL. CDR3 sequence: CASSQEGRNYGYTF. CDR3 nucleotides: TGCGCCAGCAGCCAAGAGGGGCGGAACTATGGCTACACCTTC.

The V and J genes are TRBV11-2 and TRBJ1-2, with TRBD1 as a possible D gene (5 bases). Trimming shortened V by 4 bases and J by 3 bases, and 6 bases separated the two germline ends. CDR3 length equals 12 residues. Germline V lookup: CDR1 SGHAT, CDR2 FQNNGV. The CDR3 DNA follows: TGTGCCAGCAGCTCGGGGGACTATGGCTACACCTTC. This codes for CASSSGDYGYTF.

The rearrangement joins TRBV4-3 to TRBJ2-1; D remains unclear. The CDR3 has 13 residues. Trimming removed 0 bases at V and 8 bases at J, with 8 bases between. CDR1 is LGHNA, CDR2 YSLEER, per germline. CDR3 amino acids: CASSQEVAHEQFF. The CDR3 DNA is TGCGCCAGCAGCCAAGAGGTAGCCCATGAGCAGTTCTTC.

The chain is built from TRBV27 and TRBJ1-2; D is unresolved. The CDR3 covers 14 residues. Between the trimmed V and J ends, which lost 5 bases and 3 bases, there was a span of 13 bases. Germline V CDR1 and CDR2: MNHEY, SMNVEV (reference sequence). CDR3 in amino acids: CASSDTKRDYGYTF. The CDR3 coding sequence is TGTGCCAGCAGTGATACTAAGAGGGACTATGGCTACACCTTC.